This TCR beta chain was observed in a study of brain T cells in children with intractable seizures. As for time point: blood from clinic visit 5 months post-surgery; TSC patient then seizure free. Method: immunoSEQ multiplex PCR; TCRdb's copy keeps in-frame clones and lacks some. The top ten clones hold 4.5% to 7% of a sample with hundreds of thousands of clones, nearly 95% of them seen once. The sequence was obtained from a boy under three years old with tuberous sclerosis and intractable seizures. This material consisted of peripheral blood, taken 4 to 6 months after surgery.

CDR3 protein: CASSLNYEQYF. CDR3 nucleotide sequence: TGTGCCAGCAGCCTCAACTACGAGCAGTACTTC. The chain uses TRBV3-1 (or the pseudogene TRBV3-2) and TRBJ2-7, with D uncertain. V lost 4 bases to trimming and J lost 3 bases, with 4 bases between them. This CDR3 contains 11 residues. Germline V lookup: CDR1 LGHDT, CDR2 YNNKEL (reference sequence).